Following are 15 T cell receptor beta chains from one sample sequenced in a study of CD8 T cells in ankylosing spondylitis. For these TCRs, the target antigens are not known. General observations from the study: Made up of roughly 8 highly homologous variants, a TCR beta motif appeared characteristic of ankylosing spondylitis blood.

From the 5' RACE reads, TCRdb called clonotypes with MiXCR, one entry per CDR3 protein. This sample yields roughly 700,000 distinct CDR3 sequences, of which around a fifth are seen a single time; under 20% belongs to the top ten. The source material was blood, either unsorted or a sorted T cell fraction (not recorded which). The receptor source for this set is a male donor with ankylosing spondylitis.

The chain recombines TRBV15 with TRBJ1-2; 7 nucleotides align to TRBD1. With 2 bases clipped from V and 6 bases from J, the junction kept 6 bases outside the gene matches. Germline CDR1 is LNHNV and CDR2 is YYDKDF (reference sequence). The CDR3 totals 14 residues. The CDR3 sequence is CATSRNTGVDGYTF. The CDR3 coding sequence is TGTGCCACCAGCAGAAATACAGGGGTGGATGGCTACACCTTC.

The genes are TRBV12-3 or TRBV12-4 and TRBJ2-2; 14 positions match TRBD2. V gave up 5 bases and J gave up 1 base; unmatched junction bases: 6. The CDR3 length is 18 residues. CDR3 in amino acids: CASSPKGLAGVNTGELFF. The CDR3, as DNA: TGTGCCAGCAGTCCGAAGGGACTAGCGGGAGTGAACACCGGGGAGCTGTTTTTT.

The rearrangement uses TRBV6-1 and TRBJ2-7; 10 bases align to TRBD2. Germline V gives CDR1 MNHNS, CDR2 SASEGT. Unmatched junction bases numbered 7, after V lost 7 bases and J lost 1 base. The CDR3 extends over 15 amino acids. CDR3 amino acids: CASTPEAGGSYEQYF. Written as DNA, the CDR3 is TGTGCCAGCACTCCCGAAGCGGGAGGGTCCTACGAGCAGTACTTC.

CDR3 protein: CASSLLSQNTGELFF. The CDR3 coding sequence is TGTGCCAGCAGCCTCTTAAGTCAGAACACCGGGGAGCTGTTTTTT. This chain joins TRBV7-6 and TRBJ2-2; D gene ambiguous. CDR1 is SGHVS and CDR2 is FNYEAQ in the germline V gene. The CDR3 extends over 15 amino acids. Deletions cut 5 bases from V and 1 base from J, with 11 bases between.

This clonotype was recorded a few times. The chain recombines TRBV4-2 with TRBJ2-7, with 10 nucleotides matching TRBD2. Germline CDR1 LGHNA, CDR2 YNFKEQ. This CDR3 has 15 amino acids. V shed 4 bases, J shed 4 bases, and the junction held 7 bases outside the gene matches. The CDR3 DNA is TGTGCCAGCAGCCCGGAAGCGGGAGGGAAGTACGAGCAGTACTTC. Translated, it gives CASSPEAGGKYEQYF.

In its sample, this clonotype ranks as medium-sized. The chain couples TRBV7-9 to TRBJ1-2, with D maybe TRBD1 (5 bases). Germline CDR1 reads SEHNR; CDR2 reads FQNEAQ (reference sequence). The V end was cut by 5 bases, the J end by 2 bases, with 12 bases between. CDR3 length equals 14 residues. CDR3 protein: CASSPGAANYGYTF. CDR3 bases: TGTGCCAGCAGCCCTGGGGCAGCCAACTATGGCTACACCTTC.

The chain couples TRBV9 to TRBJ2-3; TRBD1 is a possible D gene (5 bases). With 0 bases removed from V and 1 base from J, the gap between germline ends came to 12 bases. Germline V gives CDR1 SGDLS, CDR2 YYNGEE. This CDR3 contains 16 residues. DNA of the CDR3: TGTGCCAGCAGCGTAGACCAGGGTGGTCGCACAGATACGCAGTATTTT. Protein: CASSVDQGGRTDTQYF.

About this clonotype itself: A much larger clone lies a single base off, so this may be a read error. This chain uses TRBV12-3 or TRBV12-4 with TRBJ1-1; D is unclear. Trimming took off 3 bases at V and 4 bases at J, with 12 bases between the two ends. This CDR3 contains 14 residues. The CDR3 reads CASSFRGWGTEAFF. The CDR3, as DNA: TGTGCCAGCAGTTTTCGAGGGTGGGGCACTGAAGCTTTCTTT.

The gene calls are TRBV5-4 and TRBJ2-3; TRBD2 matches 8 bases. This CDR3 has 16 amino acids. Germline V gives CDR1 SGHNT, CDR2 YYREEE (reference sequence). V was clipped by 4 bases and J by 6 bases; unmatched bases: 13. CDR3 residues: CASSRDPGLVGDTQYF. CDR3 bases: TGTGCCAGCAGCCGCGACCCGGGACTAGTGGGGGATACGCAGTATTTT.

This clonotype has only a few counts. The chain has TRBV12-3 or TRBV12-4 and TRBJ1-1; D gene unclear. Deletions cut 5 bases from V and 2 bases from J, with 12 bases between. The CDR3 is 14 amino acids. This CDR3 reads CASSHTTPNTEAFF. In DNA form, the CDR3 reads TGTGCCAGCAGTCACACGACACCCAACACTGAAGCTTTCTTT.

V gene TRBV20-1 combines with J gene TRBJ2-1; possible D gene TRBD1, 6 bases. The length of the CDR3 is 16 residues. V was cut by 8 bases and J by 6 bases, with 26 bases left in between. Germline lookup yields CDR1 DFQATT and CDR2 SNEGSKA (reference sequence). The CDR3 protein is CSSLGQVRGLANEQFF. CDR3 DNA: TGCAGTTCCTTGGGACAAGTTCGGGGTCTTGCCAATGAGCAGTTCTTC.

The CDR3, as DNA: TGTGCCTGGAGTTTTGACAGGGGTTTAGCCAAAAACATTCAGTACTTC. It is translated as CAWSFDRGLAKNIQYF. The chain has TRBV30 and TRBJ2-4; 8 positions agree with TRBD1. V lost 2 bases, J lost 0 bases, and 6 bases stayed unmatched. The CDR3 length is 16 residues. Germline values: CDR1 GTSNPN, CDR2 SVGIG (reference sequence).

The J gene is TRBJ2-1, the V gene TRBV9; D may be TRBD1 or TRBD2 (5 bases each). V lost 2 bases and J 6 bases, leaving 15 bases between the germline ends. Germline values: CDR1 SGDLS, CDR2 YYNGEE. The CDR3 runs to 15 residues. CDR3 loop: CASSVPGPIVNEQFF. CDR3 DNA sequence: TGTGCCAGCAGCGTTCCGGGACCTATCGTCAATGAGCAGTTCTTC.

This clonotype was observed once. This chain connects TRBV15 to TRBJ1-4; no clear D gene. Germline V lookup: CDR1 LNHNV, CDR2 YYDKDF (reference sequence). Trimming shortened V by 2 bases and J by 6 bases, and 4 bases separated the two germline ends. CDR3 length equals 12 residues. CDR3 in DNA: TGTGCCACCAGCAGAAAGGATGAAAAACTGTTTTTT. It yields the protein CATSRKDEKLFF.

The V gene is TRBV6-2 or TRBV6-3, the J gene TRBJ2-5; 7 nucleotides align to TRBD1. Trimming took 1 base from V and 3 from J; bases not matched to a gene: 5. Germline V lookup: CDR1 MNHEY, CDR2 SVGEGT. The CDR3 contains 15 residues. This chain's CDR3 is CASSYWRTGEETQYF. CDR3 in DNA: TGTGCCAGCAGTTACTGGAGGACAGGAGAAGAGACCCAGTACTTC.